This TCR beta chain was recovered during a study of blood T cell repertoires in COVID-19. On the study more broadly: What the recovered Cohort 3 donors had was two negative PCRs, clearance, or symptom resolution.

TCRdb's copy holds only in-frame clones and misses some; the assay was immunoSEQ multiplex PCR. This sample has roughly 190,000 clones; around 86% occur once, and the top ten carry roughly 24%. V trimming: 5 bases; J trimming: 3 bases; junction bases outside the gene matches: 14. The CDR3 runs to 17 residues. Germline V gene sequence: CDR1 MDHEN, CDR2 SYDVKM. This chain uses TRBV28 with TRBJ2-5; TRBD2 matches at 8 bases. The sample consisted of PBMCs or T cells enriched from blood (not recorded which). The sequence derives from a woman in her 40s in a cohort exposed to, infected with or recovered from COVID-19 (not recorded which). CDR3 residues: CASSTLVRGAFKETQYF. The CDR3, as DNA: TGTGCCAGCAGTACCCTCGTGCGGGGGGCCTTTAAAGAGACCCAGTACTTC.